The clone carrying this T cell receptor (beta chain) appeared a few times. No antigen is known for it. The data were taken from a study of CD8 T cells in ankylosing spondylitis. General study results and limits: Ankylosing spondylitis blood appeared to be characterized by a TCR beta motif of eight or nine highly homologous variants.

Via MiXCR, TCRdb re-called the 5' RACE reads, giving one row per CDR3 protein. The table has some 340,000 distinct CDR3 sequences, roughly 15% seen once. V was cut by 5 bases and J by 4 bases, with 17 bases left in between. The CDR3 is 15 residues long. Per the germline V gene, CDR1 is SGHAT and CDR2 is FQNNGV. The chain couples TRBV11-2 to TRBJ1-1, with D maybe TRBD1 (5 bases). The source of this sequence is a male donor with ankylosing spondylitis or in good health (not recorded which). Sequenced input: blood, either unsorted or a sorted T cell fraction (not recorded which). This CDR3 reads CASSVTGDSGTEAFF. The CDR3 DNA sequence: TGTGCCAGCAGCGTTACAGGCGACTCGGGCACTGAAGCTTTCTTT.